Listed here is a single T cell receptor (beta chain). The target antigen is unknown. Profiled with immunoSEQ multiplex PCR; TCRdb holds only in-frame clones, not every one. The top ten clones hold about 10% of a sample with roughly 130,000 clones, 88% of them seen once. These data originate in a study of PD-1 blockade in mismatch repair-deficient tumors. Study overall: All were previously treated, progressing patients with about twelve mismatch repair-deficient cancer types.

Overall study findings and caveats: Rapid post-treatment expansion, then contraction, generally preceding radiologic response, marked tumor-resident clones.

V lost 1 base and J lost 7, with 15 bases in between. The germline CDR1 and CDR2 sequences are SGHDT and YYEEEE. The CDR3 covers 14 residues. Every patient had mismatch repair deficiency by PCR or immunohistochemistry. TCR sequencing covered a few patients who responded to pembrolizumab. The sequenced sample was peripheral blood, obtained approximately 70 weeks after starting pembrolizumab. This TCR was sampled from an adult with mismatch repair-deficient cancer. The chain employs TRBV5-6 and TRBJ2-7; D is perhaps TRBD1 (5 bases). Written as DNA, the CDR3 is TGTGCCAGCAGCTTGAGGGCGCAAGGGGCAGAGCAGTACTTC. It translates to CASSLRAQGAEQYF.